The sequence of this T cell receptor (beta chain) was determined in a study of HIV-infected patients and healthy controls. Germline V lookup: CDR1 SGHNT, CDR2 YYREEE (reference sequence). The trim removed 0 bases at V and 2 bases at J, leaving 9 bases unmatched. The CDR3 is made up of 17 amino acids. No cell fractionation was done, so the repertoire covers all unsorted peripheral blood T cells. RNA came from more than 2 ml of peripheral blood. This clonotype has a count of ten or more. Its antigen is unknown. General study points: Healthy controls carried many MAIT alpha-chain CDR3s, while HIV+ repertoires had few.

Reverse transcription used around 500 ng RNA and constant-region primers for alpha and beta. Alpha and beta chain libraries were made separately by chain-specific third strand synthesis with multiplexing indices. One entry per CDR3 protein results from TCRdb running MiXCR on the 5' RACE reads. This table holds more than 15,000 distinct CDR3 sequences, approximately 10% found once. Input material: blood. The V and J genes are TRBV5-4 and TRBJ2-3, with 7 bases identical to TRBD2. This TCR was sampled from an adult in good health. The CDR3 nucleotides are TGTGCCAGCAGCTTGGGCTTGGCTAGCGGCCTCACAGATACGCAGTATTTT. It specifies CASSLGLASGLTDTQYF.